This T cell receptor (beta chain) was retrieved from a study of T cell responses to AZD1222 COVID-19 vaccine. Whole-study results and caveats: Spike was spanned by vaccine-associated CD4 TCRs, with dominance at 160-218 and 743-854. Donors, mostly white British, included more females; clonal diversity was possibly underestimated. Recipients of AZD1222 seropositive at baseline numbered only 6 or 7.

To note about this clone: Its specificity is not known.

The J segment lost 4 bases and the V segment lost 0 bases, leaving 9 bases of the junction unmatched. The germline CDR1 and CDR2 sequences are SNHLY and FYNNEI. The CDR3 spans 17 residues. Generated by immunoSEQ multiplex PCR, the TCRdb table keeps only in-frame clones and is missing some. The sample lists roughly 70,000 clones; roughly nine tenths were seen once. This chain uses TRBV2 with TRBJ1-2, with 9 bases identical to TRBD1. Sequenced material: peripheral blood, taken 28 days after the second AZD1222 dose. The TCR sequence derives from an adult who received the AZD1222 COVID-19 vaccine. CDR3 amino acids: CASSEALRTGGSYGYTF. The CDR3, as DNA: TGTGCCAGCAGTGAAGCGCTTCGTACAGGGGGCAGCTATGGCTACACCTTC.